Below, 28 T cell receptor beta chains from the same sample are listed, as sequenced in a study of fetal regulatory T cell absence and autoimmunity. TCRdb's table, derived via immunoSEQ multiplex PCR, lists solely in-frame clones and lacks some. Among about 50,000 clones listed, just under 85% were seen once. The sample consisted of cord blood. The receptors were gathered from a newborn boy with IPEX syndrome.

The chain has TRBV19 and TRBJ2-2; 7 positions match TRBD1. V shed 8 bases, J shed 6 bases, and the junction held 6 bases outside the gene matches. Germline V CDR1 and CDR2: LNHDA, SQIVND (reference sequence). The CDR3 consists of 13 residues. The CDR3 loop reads CASRQGWSGELFF. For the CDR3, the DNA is TGTGCCAGTCGACAGGGTTGGTCCGGGGAGCTGTTTTTT.

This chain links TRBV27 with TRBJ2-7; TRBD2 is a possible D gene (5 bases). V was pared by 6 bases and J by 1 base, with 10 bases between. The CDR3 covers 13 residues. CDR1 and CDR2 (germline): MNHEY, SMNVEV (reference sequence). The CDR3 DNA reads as TGTGCCAGCAGCCCGGGAACTTCCTACGAGCAGTACTTC. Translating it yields CASSPGTSYEQYF.

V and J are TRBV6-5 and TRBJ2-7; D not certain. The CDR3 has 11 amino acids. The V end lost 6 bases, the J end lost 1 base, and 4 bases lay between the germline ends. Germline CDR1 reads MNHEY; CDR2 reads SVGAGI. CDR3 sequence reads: CASSRSYEQYF. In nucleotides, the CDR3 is TGTGCCAGCAGCCGTTCCTACGAGCAGTACTTC.

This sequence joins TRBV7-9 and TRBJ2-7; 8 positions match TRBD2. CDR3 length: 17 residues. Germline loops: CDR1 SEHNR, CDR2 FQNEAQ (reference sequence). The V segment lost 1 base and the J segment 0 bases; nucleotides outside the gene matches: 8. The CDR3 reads CASSLGRFGRASYEQYF. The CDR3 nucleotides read TGTGCCAGCAGCTTAGGTCGGTTCGGGAGGGCCTCCTACGAGCAGTACTTC.

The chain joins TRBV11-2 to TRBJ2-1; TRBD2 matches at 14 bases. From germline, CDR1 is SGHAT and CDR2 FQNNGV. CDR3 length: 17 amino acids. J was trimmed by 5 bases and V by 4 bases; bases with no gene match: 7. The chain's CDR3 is CASSSRLAGGRDNEQFF. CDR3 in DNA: TGTGCCAGCAGCTCTCGACTAGCGGGAGGGAGGGACAATGAGCAGTTCTTC. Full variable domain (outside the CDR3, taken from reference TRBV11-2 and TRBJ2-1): EAGVAQSPRYKIIEKRQSVAFWCNPISGHATLYWYQQILGQGPKLLIQFQNNGVVDDSQLPKDRFSAERLKGVDSTLKIQPAKLEDSAVYLCASSSRLAGGRDNEQFFGPGTRLTVL.

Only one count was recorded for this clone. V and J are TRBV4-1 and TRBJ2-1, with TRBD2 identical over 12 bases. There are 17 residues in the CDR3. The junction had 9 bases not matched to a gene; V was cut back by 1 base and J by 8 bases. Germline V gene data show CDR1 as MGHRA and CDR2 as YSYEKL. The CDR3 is CASSQVWLAGGPDEQFF. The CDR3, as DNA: TGCGCCAGCAGCCAAGTCTGGCTAGCGGGAGGGCCAGATGAGCAGTTCTTC.

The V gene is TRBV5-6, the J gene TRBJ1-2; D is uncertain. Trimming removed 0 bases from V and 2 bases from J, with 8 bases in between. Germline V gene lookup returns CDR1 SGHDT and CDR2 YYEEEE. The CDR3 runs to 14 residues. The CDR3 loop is CASSLVVTNYGYTF. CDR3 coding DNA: TGTGCCAGCAGCTTGGTAGTGACAAACTATGGCTACACCTTC.

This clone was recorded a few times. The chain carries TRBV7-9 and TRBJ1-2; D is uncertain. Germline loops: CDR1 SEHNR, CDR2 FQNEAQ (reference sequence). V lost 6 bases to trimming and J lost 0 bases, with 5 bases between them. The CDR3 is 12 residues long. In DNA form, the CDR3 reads TGTGCCAGCAGTCCAGCTAACTATGGCTACACCTTC. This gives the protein CASSPANYGYTF.

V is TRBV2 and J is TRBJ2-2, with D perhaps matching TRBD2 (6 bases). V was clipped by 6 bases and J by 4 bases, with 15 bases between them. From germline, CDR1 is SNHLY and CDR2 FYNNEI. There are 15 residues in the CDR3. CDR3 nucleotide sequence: TGTGCCAGCAGCCTTAGCGGCCCCCTCACCGGGGAGCTGTTTTTT. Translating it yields CASSLSGPLTGELFF.

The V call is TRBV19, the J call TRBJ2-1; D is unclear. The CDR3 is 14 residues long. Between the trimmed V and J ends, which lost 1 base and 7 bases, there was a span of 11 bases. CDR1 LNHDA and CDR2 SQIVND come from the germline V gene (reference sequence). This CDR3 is CASSIALVGNEQFF. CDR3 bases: TGTGCCAGTAGTATAGCCTTAGTGGGGAATGAGCAGTTCTTC.

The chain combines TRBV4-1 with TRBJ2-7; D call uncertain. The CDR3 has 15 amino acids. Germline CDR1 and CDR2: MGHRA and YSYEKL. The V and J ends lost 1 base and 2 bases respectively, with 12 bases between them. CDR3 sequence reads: CASSQGRGMPYEQYF. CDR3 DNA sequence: TGCGCCAGCAGCCAAGGACGAGGAATGCCCTACGAGCAGTACTTC.

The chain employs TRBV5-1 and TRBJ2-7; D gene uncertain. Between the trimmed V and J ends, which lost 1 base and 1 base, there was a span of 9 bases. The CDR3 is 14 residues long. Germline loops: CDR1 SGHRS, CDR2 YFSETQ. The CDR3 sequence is CASSLYSESYEQYF. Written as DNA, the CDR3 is TGCGCCAGCAGCTTGTACAGCGAGTCCTACGAGCAGTACTTC.

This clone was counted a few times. The CDR3 DNA reads as TGTGCCAGCAGTTACTCGGCAGGTAGCAATCAGCCCCAGCATTTT. It encodes CASSYSAGSNQPQHF. This chain uses TRBV6-5 with TRBJ1-5; no clear D gene. Germline lookup yields CDR1 MNHEY and CDR2 SVGAGI. Trimming took 0 bases from V and 0 from J, leaving 6 bases between them. The CDR3 contains 15 residues.

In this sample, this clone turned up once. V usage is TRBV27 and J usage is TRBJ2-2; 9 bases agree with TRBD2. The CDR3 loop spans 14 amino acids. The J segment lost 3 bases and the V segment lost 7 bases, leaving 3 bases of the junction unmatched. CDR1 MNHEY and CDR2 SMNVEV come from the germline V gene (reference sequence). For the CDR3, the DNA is TGTGCCAGCACAGCGGGAGGATACACCGGGGAGCTGTTTTTT. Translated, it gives CASTAGGYTGELFF.

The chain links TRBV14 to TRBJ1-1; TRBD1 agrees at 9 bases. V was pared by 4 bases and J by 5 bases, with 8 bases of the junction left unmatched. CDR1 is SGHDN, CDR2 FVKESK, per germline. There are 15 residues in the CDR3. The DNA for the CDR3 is TGTGCCAGCAGCCCGATACAGGGGGCTGGAACTGAAGCTTTCTTT. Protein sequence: CASSPIQGAGTEAFF. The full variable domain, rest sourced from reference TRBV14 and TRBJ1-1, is EAGVTQFPSHSVIEKGQTVTLRCDPISGHDNLYWYRRVMGKEIKFLLHFVKESKQDESGMPNNRFLAERTGGTYSTLKVQPAELEDSGVYFCASSPIQGAGTEAFFGQGTRLTVV.

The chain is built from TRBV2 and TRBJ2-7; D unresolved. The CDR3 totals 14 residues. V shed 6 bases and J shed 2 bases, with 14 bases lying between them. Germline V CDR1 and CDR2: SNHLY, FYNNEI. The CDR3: CASSETLPPYEQYF. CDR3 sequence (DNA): TGTGCCAGCAGCGAAACTCTACCCCCCTACGAGCAGTACTTC.

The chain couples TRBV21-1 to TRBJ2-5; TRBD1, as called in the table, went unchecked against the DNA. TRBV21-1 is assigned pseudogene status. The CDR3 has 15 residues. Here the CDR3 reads CASSKASRGRKTQYF. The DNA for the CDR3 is TGTGCCAGCAGCAAAGCGTCAAGGGGAAGAAAGACCCAGTACTTC.

CDR3: CAISESGGAGGPADTQYF. The DNA for the CDR3 is TGTGCCATCAGTGAGTCCGGCGGAGCGGGGGGGCCCGCAGATACGCAGTATTTT. The chain combines TRBV10-3 with TRBJ2-3; 10 bases agree with TRBD2. CDR1 and CDR2 from the germline V gene are ENHRY and SYGVKD. The CDR3 covers 18 residues. V dropped 0 bases and J dropped 4; count of bases not matched to a gene: 10.

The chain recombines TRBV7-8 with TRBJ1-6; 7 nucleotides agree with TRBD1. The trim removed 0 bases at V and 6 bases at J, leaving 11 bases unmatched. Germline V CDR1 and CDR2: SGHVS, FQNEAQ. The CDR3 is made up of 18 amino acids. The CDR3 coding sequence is TGTGCCAGCAGCTTAGCCGATGGACCGGGACAGCGTAATTCACCCCTCCACTTT. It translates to CASSLADGPGQRNSPLHF.

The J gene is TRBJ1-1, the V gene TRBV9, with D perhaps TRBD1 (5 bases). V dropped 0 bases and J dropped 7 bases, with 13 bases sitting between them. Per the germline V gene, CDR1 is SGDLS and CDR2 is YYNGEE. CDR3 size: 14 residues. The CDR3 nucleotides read TGTGCCAGCAGCGTAGGTGGGACTTTAGTTGAAGCTTTCTTT. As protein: CASSVGGTLVEAFF.

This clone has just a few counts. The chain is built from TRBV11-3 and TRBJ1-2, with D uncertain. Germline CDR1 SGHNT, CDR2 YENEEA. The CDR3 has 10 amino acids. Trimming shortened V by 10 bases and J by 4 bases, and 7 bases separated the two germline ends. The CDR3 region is CATSVYGYTF. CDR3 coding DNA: TGTGCCACCTCAGTCTATGGCTACACCTTC.

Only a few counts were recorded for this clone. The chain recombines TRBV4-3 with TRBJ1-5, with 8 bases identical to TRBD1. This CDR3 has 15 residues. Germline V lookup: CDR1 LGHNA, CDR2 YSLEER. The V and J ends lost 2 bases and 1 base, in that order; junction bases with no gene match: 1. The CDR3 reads CASSQRTGSNQPQHF. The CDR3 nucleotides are TGCGCCAGCAGCCAACGGACAGGGAGCAATCAGCCCCAGCATTTT.

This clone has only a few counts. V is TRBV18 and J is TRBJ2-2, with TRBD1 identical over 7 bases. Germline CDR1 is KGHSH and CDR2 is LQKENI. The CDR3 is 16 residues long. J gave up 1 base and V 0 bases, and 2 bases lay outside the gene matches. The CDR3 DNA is TGTGCCAGCTCACCACCCAGGACAGGGAACACCGGGGAGCTGTTTTTT. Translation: CASSPPRTGNTGELFF.

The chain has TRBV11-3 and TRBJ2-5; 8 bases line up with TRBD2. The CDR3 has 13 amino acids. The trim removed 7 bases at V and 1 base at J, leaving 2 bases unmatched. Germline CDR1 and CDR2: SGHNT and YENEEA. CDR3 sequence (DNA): TGTGCCAGCAACCTAGCGGGCCAAGAGACCCAGTACTTC. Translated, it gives CASNLAGQETQYF.

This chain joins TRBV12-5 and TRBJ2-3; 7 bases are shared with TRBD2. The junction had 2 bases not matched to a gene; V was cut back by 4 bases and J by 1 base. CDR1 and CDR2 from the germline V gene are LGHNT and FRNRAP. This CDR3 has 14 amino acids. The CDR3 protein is CASGWLAGTDTQYF. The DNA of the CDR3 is TGTGCTAGTGGTTGGCTAGCGGGCACAGATACGCAGTATTTT.

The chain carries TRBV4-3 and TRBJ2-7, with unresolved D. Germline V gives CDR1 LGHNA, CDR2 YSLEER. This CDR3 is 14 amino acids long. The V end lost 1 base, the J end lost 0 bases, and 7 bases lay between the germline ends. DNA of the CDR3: TGCGCCAGCAGCCAAGGGCCCGTCTCCTACGAGCAGTACTTC. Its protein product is CASSQGPVSYEQYF.

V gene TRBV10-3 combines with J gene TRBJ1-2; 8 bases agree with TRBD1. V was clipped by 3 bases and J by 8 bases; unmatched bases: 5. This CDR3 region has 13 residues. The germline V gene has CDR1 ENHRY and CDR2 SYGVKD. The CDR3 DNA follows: TGTGCCATCAGTGAAACAGGGGGTAACGGCTACACCTTC. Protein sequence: CAISETGGNGYTF.

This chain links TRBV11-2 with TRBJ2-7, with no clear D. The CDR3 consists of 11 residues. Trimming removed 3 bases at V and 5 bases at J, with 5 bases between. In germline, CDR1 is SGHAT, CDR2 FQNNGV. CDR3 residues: CASSFYHEQYF. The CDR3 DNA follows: TGTGCCAGCAGCTTTTATCACGAGCAGTACTTC.